The 29 T cell receptor beta chains listed next were all sequenced from one sample in a study of post-analysis software for immune sequencing data. Points from the study as a whole: Relative to controls, patients had five TRBV segments at higher frequency, with TRBV5-6, TRBV5-1 and TRBV20-1 among these.

Antigens for these TCRs are unknown. Built from TCR beta cDNA, the libraries had unique molecular identifiers in them. Via MiXCR, TCRdb re-called the PCR reads, giving one row per CDR3 protein. The sample lists about 150,000 distinct CDR3 sequences, about 29% seen once, with over 1.2% in the top ten. The source material was blood. The receptor set was obtained from a girl aged 5 to 17 with multiple sclerosis.

This chain connects TRBV20-1 to TRBJ1-2; 9 bases line up with TRBD1. J gave up 6 bases and V 5 bases, and 4 bases lay outside the gene matches. This CDR3 spans 12 amino acids. Per the germline V gene, CDR1 is DFQATT and CDR2 is SNEGSKA (reference sequence). DNA for the CDR3: TGCAGTGCTCGTACAGGGGGCAATGGCTACACCTTC. Translated: CSARTGGNGYTF.

This clonotype has a count of ten or more. The chain is built from TRBV5-1 and TRBJ2-1; 11 nucleotides line up with TRBD2. Germline CDR1 reads SGHRS; CDR2 reads YFSETQ. V shed 3 bases, J shed 5 bases, and the junction held 7 bases outside the gene matches. The CDR3 loop spans 16 amino acids. The CDR3 is CASSSVASGRNNEQFF. In DNA form, the CDR3 reads TGCGCCAGCAGCTCCGTGGCTAGCGGGAGGAACAATGAGCAGTTCTTC.

The table lists this clonotype with a few counts. The chain is built from TRBV20-1 and TRBJ1-1, with 9 bases identical to TRBD1. Germline V gene lookup returns CDR1 DFQATT and CDR2 SNEGSKA (reference sequence). Trimming removed 3 bases from V and 1 base from J; junction bases left unmatched: 15. The CDR3 runs to 18 residues. The CDR3 region has the DNA TGCAGTGCTAGGGGGCGCCCCGGGACAGGGCGCGGGAACACTGAAGCTTTCTTT. As protein: CSARGRPGTGRGNTEAFF.

This clonotype has just a few counts. The chain combines TRBV9 with TRBJ2-7; 8 nucleotides line up with TRBD2. The V gene end was trimmed by 3 bases and the J gene end by 2 bases; junction bases not matched to a gene: 7. Germline lookup yields CDR1 SGDLS and CDR2 YYNGEE. The CDR3 consists of 15 residues. The CDR3 region is CASSAGGDLTYEQYF. Here the CDR3 DNA reads TGTGCCAGCAGCGCGGGGGGGGACTTGACCTACGAGCAGTACTTC.

In the case of this clonotype: Being one base from a much bigger clone, this may be a read error. J is TRBJ1-1 and V is TRBV20-1; D remains unclear. V was pared by 3 bases and J by 6 bases, with 17 bases between. The CDR3 is 14 amino acids. The germline CDR1 and CDR2 sequences are DFQATT and SNEGSKA (reference sequence). CDR3: CSASEAKVGAEAFF. The CDR3, as DNA: TGCAGTGCTAGCGAGGCGAAAGTCGGCGCTGAAGCTTTCTTT.

V and J are TRBV19 and TRBJ2-7, with D perhaps assigned TRBD1 or TRBD2 (5 bases each). Deletions cut 7 bases from V and 1 base from J, with 14 bases between. CDR1 and CDR2 from the germline V gene are LNHDA and SQIVND (reference sequence). This CDR3 is 14 amino acids long. DNA of the CDR3: TGTGCCAGTAATGAGGGGCCTAGGTCCTACGAGCAGTACTTC. As protein: CASNEGPRSYEQYF.

As regards this clonotype: The junction differs from germline at one of its ends, possibly a read error. The rearrangement links TRBV6-5 to TRBJ2-1; no clear D. The CDR3 is 12 amino acids. Germline CDR1 reads MNHEY; CDR2 reads SVGAGI. The CDR3 DNA reads as TGTGCCAGCAGTTATAGCCACAATGATCAGTTCTTC. Translating it yields CASSYSHNDQFF.

This chain connects TRBV5-6 to TRBJ1-1; TRBD1 matches 7 bases. Looked up from germline, CDR1 is SGHDT and CDR2 is YYEEEE. The V and J ends lost 4 bases and 4 bases, in that order; junction bases with no gene match: 4. The CDR3 sequence is 13 residues long. In nucleotides, the CDR3 is TGTGCCAGCAGCCCGCAGGGGGTCACTGAAGCTTTCTTT. This gives the protein CASSPQGVTEAFF.

A few counts support this clonotype. This CDR3 is CASSLADRVPEAFF. The DNA for the CDR3 is TGTGCCAGCAGTTTAGCTGACAGGGTTCCTGAAGCTTTCTTT. The chain recombines TRBV27 with TRBJ1-1, with 7 bases matching TRBD1. Germline assignment: CDR1 MNHEY and CDR2 SMNVEV (reference sequence). J lost 6 bases, V lost 2 bases, and 6 bases had no gene match. The CDR3 runs 14 residues.

V gene TRBV19 combines with J gene TRBJ2-1; the match to TRBD1 covers 7 bases. The CDR3 extends over 13 amino acids. V lost 5 bases, J lost 7 bases, and 5 bases stayed unmatched. Germline-derived CDR1 and CDR2 are LNHDA and SQIVND (reference sequence). The CDR3 DNA sequence: TGTGCCAGTAGTGGTTACAGGGGTAATGAGCAGTTCTTC. It specifies CASSGYRGNEQFF.

The rearrangement links TRBV28 to TRBJ1-5; D unclear. CDR3 length: 13 residues. Per germline, CDR1 MDHEN and CDR2 SYDVKM. V dropped 6 bases and J dropped 6 bases, with 12 bases sitting between them. The CDR3 DNA follows: TGTGCCAGCAGATACCCGGGAGTTCAGCCCCAGCATTTT. Protein sequence: CASRYPGVQPQHF.

The chain joins TRBV9 to TRBJ2-2; TRBD2 matches at 11 bases. Germline loops: CDR1 SGDLS, CDR2 YYNGEE. CDR3 length: 16 residues. J gave up 1 base and V 6 bases, and 5 bases lay outside the gene matches. In DNA form, the CDR3 reads TGTGCCAGCAAAAGTAGCGGGAGGGGGAACACCGGGGAGCTGTTTTTT. Translated, it gives CASKSSGRGNTGELFF.

This clonotype was seen repeatedly, ten times or more. The rearrangement uses TRBV20-1 and TRBJ2-7, with 11 positions matching TRBD2. Germline lookup yields CDR1 DFQATT and CDR2 SNEGSKA (reference sequence). CDR3 length: 13 residues. Trimming took 5 bases from V and 3 from J; bases not matched to a gene: 3. CDR3 nucleotide sequence: TGCAGTGCTCGTGGGACTAGCGGCTACGAGCAGTACTTC. Encoded protein: CSARGTSGYEQYF.

At least ten counts were recorded for this clonotype. The V gene is TRBV5-1, the J gene TRBJ1-1; 7 nucleotides line up with TRBD1. After removal of 4 bases from V and 1 base from J, the junction contained 10 bases not matched to a gene. CDR1 is SGHRS and CDR2 is YFSETQ in the germline V gene. This CDR3 spans 16 amino acids. The CDR3 protein is CASSLAGTARNTEAFF. The CDR3, as DNA: TGCGCCAGCAGCCTGGCGGGGACAGCCCGGAACACTGAAGCTTTCTTT.

V and J are TRBV24-1 and TRBJ2-2, with a tentative D call TRBD2 (6 bases). V was cut by 4 bases and J by 1 base, with 15 bases left in between. The CDR3 is 17 residues long. Germline-derived CDR1 and CDR2 are KGHDR and SFDVKD. The CDR3 protein is CATSDPAGTQNTGELFF. The CDR3 nucleotides are TGTGCCACCAGTGACCCAGCCGGGACTCAGAACACCGGGGAGCTGTTTTTT.

This clonotype was seen repeatedly, ten times or more. The rearrangement uses TRBV7-2 and TRBJ2-3; TRBD2 is a possible D gene (6 bases). From germline, CDR1 is SGHTA and CDR2 FQGNSA. The CDR3 is made up of 15 amino acids. The V end was cut by 4 bases, the J end by 1 base, with 12 bases between. CDR3 loop: CASSSPQRGTDTQYF. The DNA of the CDR3 is TGTGCCAGCAGCTCCCCGCAGCGGGGCACAGATACGCAGTATTTT. Drawing the rest from reference TRBV7-2 and TRBJ2-3, the complete variable domain is GAGVSQSPSNKVTEKGKDVELRCDPISGHTALYWYRQSLGQGLEFLIYFQGNSAPDKSGLPSDRFSAERTGGSVSTLTIQRTQQEDSAVYLCASSSPQRGTDTQYFGPGTRLTVL.

This clonotype was seen at least ten times. V and J are TRBV7-3 and TRBJ1-2, with 7 positions matching TRBD1. V trimming: 4 bases; J trimming: 5 bases; junction bases outside the gene matches: 10. Germline V gene sequence: CDR1 SGHTA, CDR2 FQGTGA. The CDR3 consists of 15 residues. The CDR3 loop reads CASSCLGTAPYGYTF. The CDR3 nucleotides are TGTGCCAGCAGCTGCCTAGGGACAGCTCCATATGGCTACACCTTC.

Details on this clonotype: This may arise from a read error, as a much more abundant clone is one base away. The gene calls are TRBV10-3 and TRBJ2-1; D call uncertain. CDR3 length equals 11 residues. The germline V gene encodes CDR1 ENHRY and CDR2 SYGVKD. The CDR3 protein is CTISDFNEQFF. The DNA of the CDR3 is TGTACCATCAGTGACTTCAATGAGCAGTTCTTC.

This clonotype has ten or more counts. The CDR3: CATSYGLAGGSPGEQFF. CDR3 DNA: TGTGCCACCAGTTATGGGCTAGCGGGAGGGAGCCCTGGAGAGCAGTTCTTC. The genes are TRBV24-1 and TRBJ2-1, with 12 bases aligning to TRBD2. There are 17 residues in the CDR3. Trimming removed 6 bases from V and 10 bases from J; junction bases left unmatched: 15. Germline V gene sequence: CDR1 KGHDR, CDR2 SFDVKD.

This clonotype has only a few counts. CDR3 DNA: TGTGCCAGCAGTTTGGGTCGGGGGGCTGGTGGCTACACCTTC. The encoded protein is CASSLGRGAGGYTF. This rearrangement joins TRBV27 to TRBJ1-2, with D perhaps TRBD1 (6 bases). V was pared by 3 bases and J by 7 bases, with 15 bases between. This CDR3 is 14 amino acids long. CDR1 is MNHEY and CDR2 is SMNVEV in the germline V gene (reference sequence).

About this clonotype: This could be a read error, since a much larger clone is one nucleotide away. The genes are TRBV5-1 and TRBJ2-7; 7 bases map to TRBD2. Unmatched junction bases numbered 22, after V lost 4 bases and J lost 12 bases. Germline V gene sequence: CDR1 SGHRS, CDR2 YFSETQ. CDR3 length: 16 residues. The CDR3 bases are TGCGCCAGCAGCCGGTCGGGGGGTACAACCCAAGAGACCCGGTACTTC. Its translation: CASSRSGGTTQETRYF.

The V gene is TRBV29-1, the J gene TRBJ2-3; the match to TRBD2 covers 9 bases. The CDR3 runs to 16 residues. The germline V gene encodes CDR1 SQVTM and CDR2 ANQGSEA. V shed 7 bases and J 1 base; nucleotides not matched to a gene: 12. The chain's CDR3 is CSGAGGWPIGTDTQYF. The CDR3 nucleotides are TGCAGCGGTGCGGGGGGGTGGCCTATCGGCACAGATACGCAGTATTTT.

This clonotype showed up just a few times. A much larger clone lies one base from this, so it may be a read error. This chain links TRBV10-3 with TRBJ2-3; D is unclear. CDR3 length equals 13 residues. CDR1 ENHRY and CDR2 SYGVKD come from the germline V gene. V was pared by 3 bases and J by 5 bases, with 9 bases between. DNA for the CDR3: TGTGCCATCAGTGAACTCCGCATAGATACGCAGTATTTT. Translated: CAISELRIDTQYF.

This chain links TRBV7-8 with TRBJ2-4, with 8 bases fitting TRBD1. Near its end, the DNA agrees better with TRBJ2-7, so the J call may be wrong. The germline V gene encodes CDR1 SGHVS and CDR2 FQNEAQ. The length of the CDR3 is 13 residues. CDR3 protein: CASGLGQGYEQYF. The CDR3 nucleotides are TGTGCCAGCGGCCTCGGACAGGGCTACGAGCAGTACTTC.

This clonotype was picked up a small number of times. The chain joins TRBV27 to TRBJ2-7, with D perhaps TRBD1 (5 bases). V gave up 5 bases and J gave up 6 bases, with 20 bases separating them. The CDR3 length is 15 residues. Germline CDR1 MNHEY, CDR2 SMNVEV (reference sequence). The CDR3 is CASSTHMQGSTEQYF. CDR3 bases: TGTGCCAGCAGTACCCATATGCAGGGAAGTACCGAGCAGTACTTC.

This chain joins TRBV9 and TRBJ1-1; D unclear. Germline CDR1 is SGDLS and CDR2 is YYNGEE. V was trimmed by 4 bases and J by 1 base, leaving 5 bases between them. This CDR3 is 12 amino acids long. CDR3 region: CASSIGNTEAFF. CDR3 bases: TGTGCCAGCAGCATAGGGAACACTGAAGCTTTCTTT.

Note on this clonotype: A much larger clone lies a single base off, so this may be a read error. The chain recombines TRBV7-9 with TRBJ2-1, with D hard to call. Germline-derived CDR1 and CDR2 are SEHNR and FQNEAQ (reference sequence). Trimming removed 0 bases at V and 10 bases at J, with 13 bases between. This CDR3 spans 14 amino acids. In DNA, the CDR3 is TGTGCCAGCAGCTTAGCGCGGTCGGCCAACGAGCAGTTCTTC. Its protein is CASSLARSANEQFF. Variable domain in full (rest from reference TRBV7-9 and TRBJ2-1): DTGVSQNPRHKITKRGQNVTFRCDPISEHNRLYWYRQTLGQGPEFLTYFQNEAQLEKSRLLSDRFSAERPKGSFSTLEIQRTEQGDSAMYLCASSLARSANEQFFGPGTRLTVL.

This clonotype showed up just a few times. A single base separates this from a much larger clone, so it may be a read error. The chain is built from TRBV20-1 and TRBJ2-7; 12 nucleotides align to TRBD2. Germline loops: CDR1 DFQATT, CDR2 SNEGSKA (reference sequence). J lost 7 bases, V lost 1 base, and 8 bases had no gene match. The CDR3 is 15 residues long. The CDR3 region is CSARGTSGDRNEQYF. DNA of the CDR3: TGCAGTGCTAGAGGGACTAGCGGGGATCGGAATGAGCAGTACTTC.

Concerning this clonotype itself: Lacking the conserved final phenylalanine or tryptophan, this CDR3 likely reflects a read error. For the CDR3, the DNA is TGCGCCAGCAGCCGGACTAGCGGGATCATGAATGAGCAGTTCTGC. Residues: CASSRTSGIMNEQFC. The rearrangement links TRBV5-1 to TRBJ2-1, with 12 bases lining up with TRBD2. V gave up 4 bases and J gave up 7 bases; unmatched junction bases: 6. CDR3 length: 15 amino acids. The germline V gene encodes CDR1 SGHRS and CDR2 YFSETQ.